The 26 T cell receptor beta chains in this list originate from one sample, sequenced in a study of cytomegalovirus exposure and HLA in healthy donors. PCR used 60 Vbeta primers and 13 Jbeta primers. TCRdb's copy holds only in-frame clones and misses some; the assay was immunoSEQ multiplex PCR. There are approximately 100,000 clones in the sample; roughly 70% occur only once, and roughly 3.4% lies in the top ten. Sequencing input: PBMCs. Source of these receptors: a woman in her forties or fifties in good health and CMV-seronegative.

This chain joins TRBV19 and TRBJ2-2; the D gene is possibly TRBD1 (5 bases). Germline CDR1 reads LNHDA; CDR2 reads SQIVND (reference sequence). Trimming cost V 1 base and J 0 bases, with 9 bases left between them. The CDR3 totals 16 residues. CDR3 residues: CASSIAAGTNTGELFF. Written as DNA, the CDR3 is TGTGCCAGTAGTATAGCGGCAGGGACGAACACCGGGGAGCTGTTTTTT.

The chain uses TRBV18 and TRBJ2-5, with D possibly matching TRBD2 (6 bases). The CDR3 consists of 18 residues. V was trimmed by 4 bases and J by 9 bases, leaving 30 bases between them. The germline CDR1 and CDR2 sequences are KGHSH and LQKENI. CDR3 protein: CASSLIGVNSGGSSAQYF. For the CDR3, the DNA is TGTGCCAGCTCACTAATCGGGGTGAATAGCGGAGGATCTTCGGCCCAGTACTTC.

The chain uses TRBV4-3 and TRBJ2-3, with 10 nucleotides matching TRBD2. The trim removed 0 bases at V and 4 bases at J, leaving 10 bases unmatched. CDR3 length equals 18 residues. The V gene's germline CDR1 is LGHNA and CDR2 YSLEER. The CDR3 DNA is TGCGCCAGCAGCCAAGACGGGAGCGGGAGGGCCAGGGCAGATACGCAGTATTTT. This encodes CASSQDGSGRARADTQYF.

This clone was observed a handful of times. V gene TRBV5-1 combines with J gene TRBJ1-2, with D possibly matching TRBD1 (6 bases). CDR1 and CDR2 from the germline V gene are SGHRS and YFSETQ. V was clipped by 3 bases and J by 2 bases, with 8 bases between them. The CDR3 spans 13 residues. CDR3 DNA: TGCGCCAGCAGCTCCGGGACAAACTATGGCTACACCTTC. Encoded protein: CASSSGTNYGYTF.

This chain links TRBV7-3 with TRBJ2-1, with 11 bases fitting TRBD2. The V gene end was trimmed by 2 bases and the J gene end by 4 bases; junction bases not matched to a gene: 4. CDR3 length equals 16 residues. Germline V gene data show CDR1 as SGHTA and CDR2 as FQGTGA. The CDR3 spells CASSLGVAGGYNEQFF. The CDR3 bases are TGTGCCAGCAGCTTAGGGGTAGCGGGAGGGTACAATGAGCAGTTCTTC.

The V call is TRBV19, the J call TRBJ2-3; perhaps TRBD1 as D (6 bases). With 4 bases removed from V and 5 bases from J, the gap between germline ends came to 10 bases. Germline CDR1 is LNHDA and CDR2 is SQIVND (reference sequence). This CDR3 comprises 13 residues. CDR3 amino acids: CASSSRGRDTQYF. The CDR3 DNA reads as TGTGCCAGTAGTAGCAGGGGCAGAGATACGCAGTATTTT.

This rearrangement joins TRBV28 to TRBJ2-5; D call uncertain. Near its end, the DNA agrees better with TRBJ2-7, so the J call may be wrong. This CDR3 comprises 12 residues. Per germline, CDR1 MDHEN and CDR2 SYDVKM. The CDR3 is CASSLPRYEQYF. CDR3 sequence (DNA): TGTGCCAGCAGTTTACCTCGCTACGAGCAGTACTTC.

This chain uses TRBV5-1 with TRBJ1-1, with TRBD1 matching over 7 bases. Germline V gene sequence: CDR1 SGHRS, CDR2 YFSETQ. The CDR3 covers 16 residues. The junction had 9 bases not matched to a gene; V was cut back by 4 bases and J by 0 bases. CDR3 sequence (DNA): TGCGCCAGCAGCCCGCGGGACAGCCGCATGAACACTGAAGCTTTCTTT. Translated: CASSPRDSRMNTEAFF. Full variable domain (remainder filled in from reference TRBV5-1 and TRBJ1-1): KAGVTQTPRYLIKTRGQQVTLSCSPISGHRSVSWYQQTPGQGLQFLFEYFSETQRNKGNFPGRFSGRQFSNSRSEMNVSTLELGDSALYLCASSPRDSRMNTEAFFGQGTRLTVV.

This clone was seen only a few times. The rearrangement links TRBV27 to TRBJ2-2; TRBD2 agrees at 10 bases. Trimming removed 6 bases from V and 8 bases from J; junction bases left unmatched: 12. The CDR3 covers 16 residues. Germline values: CDR1 MNHEY, CDR2 SMNVEV (reference sequence). CDR3 amino acids: CASSAASGSSIGELFF. CDR3 nucleotides: TGTGCCAGCAGCGCCGCTAGCGGGAGTTCCATAGGGGAGCTGTTTTTT.

The V and J genes are TRBV19 and TRBJ2-7; 13 bases map to TRBD2. This CDR3 spans 16 amino acids. V lost 3 bases, J lost 1 base, and 3 bases stayed unmatched. Germline V gene lookup returns CDR1 LNHDA and CDR2 SQIVND (reference sequence). CDR3 nucleotides: TGTGCCAGTAGTATGGGGGGACTAGCGGGGTCCTACGAGCAGTACTTC. Its translation is CASSMGGLAGSYEQYF.

The rearrangement links TRBV29-1 to TRBJ1-1, with D perhaps TRBD1 (6 bases). The CDR3 length is 12 residues. The V gene's germline CDR1 is SQVTM and CDR2 ANQGSEA. V gave up 6 bases and J gave up 0 bases, with 8 bases separating them. CDR3 loop: CSVRGLNTEAFF. The CDR3 coding sequence is TGCAGCGTGAGGGGGTTGAACACTGAAGCTTTCTTT.

This chain connects TRBV30 to TRBJ2-5; TRBD1 might be the D (6 bases). The closer fit of TRBJ2-7 to the DNA end suggests the J call may be wrong. This CDR3 comprises 15 residues. CDR1 and CDR2 (germline): GTSNPN, SVGIG (reference sequence). The CDR3 nucleotides are TGTGCCTGGAGCAGACCGGGACACAGCTCCTACGAGCAGTACTTC. As protein: CAWSRPGHSSYEQYF.

This clone was counted once. The chain combines TRBV28 with TRBJ1-1, with D possibly TRBD1 on 5 matching bases. Per germline, CDR1 MDHEN and CDR2 SYDVKM. The CDR3 totals 16 residues. The ends were cut back, 1 base at V and 3 bases at J, with 15 bases in the middle. DNA of the CDR3: TGTGCCAGCAGTTTATCCTCTCGGGGGAAGGACACTGAAGCTTTCTTT. It is translated as CASSLSSRGKDTEAFF.

This clone was seen only a few times. This chain uses TRBV10-3 with TRBJ2-1; the match to TRBD2 covers 11 bases. The CDR3 runs 15 residues. J lost 8 bases, V lost 3 bases, and 6 bases had no gene match. Looked up from germline, CDR1 is ENHRY and CDR2 is SYGVKD. CDR3 in amino acids: CAISEVAGGTHEQFF. The DNA of the CDR3 is TGTGCCATCAGTGAAGTAGCGGGAGGGACCCATGAGCAGTTCTTC.

This clone was detected a few times. The chain links TRBV6-5 to TRBJ1-4; TRBD1 agrees at 10 bases. Germline CDR1 MNHEY, CDR2 SVGAGI. The CDR3 spans 15 residues. With V trimmed by 5 bases and J by 7 bases, 7 bases remained unmatched. The CDR3 loop reads CASSRGTGVSEKLFF. The CDR3 nucleotides read TGTGCCAGCAGTAGGGGGACAGGGGTCTCTGAAAAACTGTTTTTT.

The rearrangement joins TRBV2 to TRBJ2-7; a possible D gene is TRBD2 (5 bases). CDR1 and CDR2 (germline): SNHLY, FYNNEI. V was shortened by 6 bases and J by 2 bases, with 8 bases between the two germline ends. The CDR3 is made up of 12 amino acids. In DNA form, the CDR3 reads TGTGCCAGCAGGGAGGATACCTACGAGCAGTACTTC. It translates to CASREDTYEQYF.

This clone was seen a handful of times. V is TRBV12-5 and J is TRBJ1-5, with D hard to call. Germline CDR1 is LGHNT and CDR2 is FRNRAP. This CDR3 is 12 amino acids long. Deletions cut 3 bases from V and 11 bases from J, with 11 bases between. CDR3 amino acids: CASGLNDRAQHF. The CDR3 DNA is TGTGCTAGTGGTTTAAATGACCGGGCCCAGCATTTT. The full variable domain, in which reference TRBV12-5 and TRBJ1-5 provide the parts outside the CDR3, is DARVTQTPRHKVTEMGQEVTMRCQPILGHNTVFWYRQTMMQGLELLAYFRNRAPLDDSGMPKDRFSAEMPDATLATLKIQPSEPRDSAVYFCASGLNDRAQHFGDGTRLSIL.

The V and J genes are TRBV2 and TRBJ2-5; 11 nucleotides agree with TRBD2. The germline CDR1 and CDR2 sequences are SNHLY and FYNNEI. Trimming took 7 bases from V and 4 from J; bases not matched to a gene: 11. The CDR3 extends over 16 amino acids. The CDR3 DNA follows: TGTGCCAGCAACTTCCTAGCGGGAGGACTTCCAGAGACCCAGTACTTC. Protein: CASNFLAGGLPETQYF.

The chain uses TRBV7-9 and TRBJ1-5; D might be TRBD1 (5 bases). CDR1 and CDR2 from the germline V gene are SEHNR and FQNEAQ (reference sequence). The CDR3 sequence is 15 residues long. V lost 3 bases and J 1 base, leaving 10 bases between the germline ends. The CDR3 region is CASSLGLGSNQPQHF. In DNA form, the CDR3 reads TGTGCCAGCAGCTTGGGGCTGGGGAGCAATCAGCCCCAGCATTTT. Filled out from reference TRBV7-9 and TRBJ1-5, the complete variable domain reads DTGVSQNPRHKITKRGQNVTFRCDPISEHNRLYWYRQTLGQGPEFLTYFQNEAQLEKSRLLSDRFSAERPKGSFSTLEIQRTEQGDSAMYLCASSLGLGSNQPQHFGDGTRLSIL.

The chain combines TRBV16 with TRBJ2-3; D is ambiguous. The germline V gene encodes CDR1 KGHSY and CDR2 FQNENV. The CDR3 spans 13 residues. With 0 bases removed from V and 3 bases from J, the gap between germline ends came to 4 bases. The chain's CDR3 is CASSQSRTDTQYF. The CDR3 bases are TGTGCCAGCAGCCAATCGAGGACAGATACGCAGTATTTT.

V and J are TRBV2 and TRBJ2-5; D is possibly TRBD2 (5 bases). The CDR3 contains 13 residues. The germline V and J ends were trimmed by 3 bases and 2 bases, with 7 bases remaining between them. Germline V gene data show CDR1 as SNHLY and CDR2 as FYNNEI. The DNA for the CDR3 is TGTGCCAGCAGTGAGAGGGAACAAGAGACCCAGTACTTC. Protein product: CASSEREQETQYF.

V gene TRBV7-8 combines with J gene TRBJ1-2; 9 bases fit TRBD1. Germline V gene data show CDR1 as SGHVS and CDR2 as FQNEAQ. The CDR3 loop spans 13 amino acids. Germline trimming cut 1 base from V and 7 bases from J; bases unmatched to any gene: 1. The CDR3 protein is CASSLGDRVGYTF. CDR3 sequence (DNA): TGTGCCAGCAGCTTAGGGGACAGGGTTGGCTACACCTTC.

The chain links TRBV18 to TRBJ2-3, with 7 positions matching TRBD1. Trimming cost V 3 bases and J 3 bases; bases outside gene matches: 15. This CDR3 region has 18 residues. Germline V CDR1 and CDR2: KGHSH, LQKENI. The CDR3 DNA reads as TGTGCCAGCTCACCGCTTGCTCTGGGACAGAAAGTGACAGATACGCAGTATTTT. It specifies CASSPLALGQKVTDTQYF.

This sequence joins TRBV6-1 and TRBJ1-3; D may be TRBD1 (5 bases). The germline CDR1 and CDR2 sequences are MNHNS and SASEGT. This CDR3 has 17 amino acids. Between the trimmed V and J ends, which lost 1 base and 0 bases, there was a span of 13 bases. The CDR3 DNA follows: TGTGCCAGCAGTGAAGGGCCCTGGGGCCACTCTGGAAACACCATATATTTT. It encodes CASSEGPWGHSGNTIYF.

This clone has just a few counts. The V call is TRBV4-2, the J call TRBJ1-5; 10 nucleotides align to TRBD1. Per the germline V gene, CDR1 is LGHNA and CDR2 is YNFKEQ. The CDR3 is 16 residues long. V was pared by 3 bases and J by 2 bases, with 4 bases of the junction left unmatched. CDR3 nucleotides: TGTGCCAGCAGCCAGCCCGGGACAGGGGGCAATCAGCCCCAGCATTTT. The encoded protein is CASSQPGTGGNQPQHF.

V and J are TRBV19 and TRBJ1-3; the D gene is possibly TRBD1 (6 bases). Germline V gives CDR1 LNHDA, CDR2 SQIVND (reference sequence). The V and J ends lost 3 bases and 2 bases respectively, with 11 bases between them. CDR3 length equals 15 residues. In DNA form, the CDR3 reads TGTGCCAGTAGTATCGGGCACAGGGCTGGAAACACCATATATTTT. As protein: CASSIGHRAGNTIYF.